This T cell receptor beta chain was recovered during a study of T cell clonality in common variable immunodeficiency. Worth noting for this clone: No antigen is known for it. Sequencing ends 3 residues short of the CDR3 end; the germline J gene provides the rest.

No CVID subject was ill or on immunomodulatory drugs when sampled. Method: immunoSEQ multiplex PCR; TCRdb's copy keeps in-frame clones and lacks some. The repertoire consists of over 13,000 clones, none detected only once. Study-level results: CVID patient heterogeneity limited repertoire-clinical complication correlations. Fewer deletions and N-nucleotide insertions were reportedly seen in common variable immunodeficiency TCR beta sequences.

V gave up 2 bases and J gave up 2 bases, with 9 bases separating them. From germline, CDR1 is SGHTA and CDR2 FQGNSA. The CDR3 contains 15 residues. The material sequenced was peripheral blood mononuclear cells. This TCR came from a human donor with common variable immunodeficiency. The rearrangement uses TRBV7-2 and TRBJ2-2; tentative D call: TRBD2 (5 bases). The covered CDR3 bases are TGTGCCAGCAGCTTAACTAGACCCAACACCGGGGAG. Its translation: CASSLTRPNTGE. Given in full, the CDR3 is CASSLTRPNTGELFF. Using reference TRBV7-2 and TRBJ2-2 for the parts outside the CDR3, the full variable domain is GAGVSQSPSNKVTEKGKDVELRCDPISGHTALYWYRQSLGQGLEFLIYFQGNSAPDKSGLPSDRFSAERTGGSVSTLTIQRTQQEDSAVYLCASSLTRPNTGELFFGEGSRLTVL.